This TCR beta chain was sequenced during a study of early T cells in non-severe SARS-CoV-2 infection. Study in general: Sequencing targeted bulk RNA from unsorted whole blood, leaving chains unpaired.

Study findings and constraints: Private and CD4 specificities were missed by VDJdb matching, skewed to anti-spike CD8.

Researchers attached unique molecular identifiers to individual cDNA molecules. TCRdb independently ran MiXCR on the 5' RACE reads; one entry per CDR3 protein. Seen here are roughly 52,000 distinct CDR3 sequences, 5.5% to 8% observed once, and the top ten hold about 2.8%. Germline trimming cut 0 bases from V and 4 bases from J; bases unmatched to any gene: 13. In germline, CDR1 is SGHAT, CDR2 FQNNGV. This CDR3 contains 18 residues. This clonotype showed up just a few times. The antigen remains unidentified. The genes are TRBV11-2 and TRBJ1-1, with 8 bases matching TRBD1. The sequence derives from an adult who was a healthcare worker with PCR-confirmed SARS-CoV-2 infection or an uninfected control (not recorded which). Sequenced material: whole blood, taken at baseline. Here the CDR3 DNA reads TGTGCCAGCAGCTTAGATTTATTCGTGGCAGGGGGCTTCACTGAAGCTTTCTTT. This sequence encodes CASSLDLFVAGGFTEAFF.